This TCR beta chain was identified during a study of T-cell memory formation after mild COVID-19 (dated by TCRdb to 2020 to 2022). With respect to the entire study: Most TCR sequence clusters were specific to one of the two donors. In a couple of donors, T-cell clones that expanded and contracted after mild COVID-19 were tracked by sequencing TCRalpha and TCRbeta repertoires over time. Two young, previously healthy adult volunteers made up the cohort, one male and one female.

The germline V gene (reference sequence) sets CDR1 to LNHNV and CDR2 to YYDKDF. V loses 5 bases, J loses 2 bases, and the germline ends lie 13 bases apart. The CDR3 starts with the cysteine, ends with the phenylalanine, and has 15 residues. Left in the record is the CDR3 DNA by itself, 45 bases read in frame from the first base. The paper as a whole reports these results and caveats: Contracting CD4+ clones turned up mainly in the CM and EM memory subsets, whereas EMRA was where CD8+ clones were enriched. SARS-CoV-2 specificity was not confirmed for the second-wave clones peaking on day 37. The study included only a couple of mild cases, and larger cohorts that include severe cases with pre-infection samples were judged to be necessary. Balanced CD4/CD8 phenotypes were observed for clones contracting from day 15 to 85, whereas a bias towards CD4+ was observed for a second wave of clones expanding from day 15 to 37. Some responding clones were detected in pre-infection memory, suggesting pre-existing cross-reactive memory T cells joined the SARS-CoV-2 response.

Comment on this clonotype: Its antigen is not yet known. Per-base qualities were not stored, and no clone one base away is much larger.

PBMCs were isolated by Ficoll-Paque density gradient centrifugation. Sequenced using an Illumina NovaSeq 6000. TCRalpha and TCRbeta cDNA libraries were constructed by 5'RACE with constant-segment primers, with sample barcodes and unique molecular identifiers being introduced. RNA was extracted from every sample with Trizol reagent. The libraries were amplified in two PCR steps, and the second step added a second sample barcode and Illumina TruSeq adapters. Sequencing of libraries was performed on an Illumina NovaSeq with 2 x 150 bp paired-end reads. For the original study's pipeline: With migec v1.2.7, reads were demultiplexed and then collapsed into UMI-guided consensus sequences. With mixcr v2.1.11, UMI consensuses were aligned to TRA and TRB V and J templates and assembled into clonotypes. Expanded or contracted clonotypes were those called significant by both edgeR and NoisET, with noise models trained on biological replicates. For edgeR calls, the cutoffs were a false discovery rate-adjusted p below 0.01 and a log2 fold-change threshold of 1. As an exploratory analysis of dynamics, PCA with hierarchical clustering was applied to max-normalized trajectories of the 1000 most abundant clonotypes. Each responding clone was given a CD4 or CD8 phenotype based on the CD4+ and CD8+ repertoires, which had been sequenced separately. Clones were called with MiXCR by TCRdb after fastp trimmed the public reads at Q25, and only in-frame beta chains were retained. Each entry merges the rows of one CDR3 protein and shows their most common DNA and genes. The V and J calls and clone size come from TCRdb's table, not from the authors' own analysis. The sample table contains 350,000 or so distinct CDR3 sequences; only one count was recorded for 20% to 25% of them. The ten largest clonotypes hold over 20% of the sample.

The sequence links TRBV15 to TRBJ1-3; the best D guess is TRBD1, with 6 bases matching. Input material: PBMCs or a T cell subset sorted from them (not recorded which). The receptor comes from a man between 18 and 29 years old who had mild COVID-19 (a few samples of this study predate the infection). The sample titles of this study are shuffled in the database, so cell type and time point are left out; the donor was told from shared clones. The bases read TGTGCCACCAGCGGGCTCCGGGACACTGGAAACACCATATATTTT. Its amino acids are CATSGLRDTGNTIYF.